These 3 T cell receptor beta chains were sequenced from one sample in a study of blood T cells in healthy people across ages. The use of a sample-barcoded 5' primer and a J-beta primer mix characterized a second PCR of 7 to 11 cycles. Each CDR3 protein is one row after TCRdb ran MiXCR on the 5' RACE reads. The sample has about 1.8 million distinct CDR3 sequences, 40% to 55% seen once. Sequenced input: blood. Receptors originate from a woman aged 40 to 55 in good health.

The CDR3 loop is CASSQAGRVSTDTQYF. CDR3 nucleotides: TGCGCCAGCAGCCAAGCCGGCCGGGTAAGCACAGATACGCAGTATTTT. This chain joins TRBV4-3 and TRBJ2-3; D gene unclear. The V gene lost 1 base and the J gene lost 0 bases, with 11 bases spanning the gap. This CDR3 is 16 amino acids long. Germline CDR1 LGHNA, CDR2 YSLEER.

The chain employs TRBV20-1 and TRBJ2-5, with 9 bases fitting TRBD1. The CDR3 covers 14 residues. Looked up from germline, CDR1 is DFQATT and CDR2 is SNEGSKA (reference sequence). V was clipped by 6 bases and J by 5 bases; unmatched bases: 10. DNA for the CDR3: TGCAGTGCCACGGGACAGGGAATTTCGGAGACCCAGTACTTC. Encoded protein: CSATGQGISETQYF.

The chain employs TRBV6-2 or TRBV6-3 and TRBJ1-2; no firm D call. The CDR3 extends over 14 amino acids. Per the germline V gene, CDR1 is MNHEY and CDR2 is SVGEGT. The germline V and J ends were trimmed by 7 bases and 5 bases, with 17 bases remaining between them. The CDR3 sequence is CASNEWPPPYGYTF. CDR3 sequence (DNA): TGTGCCAGCAACGAGTGGCCTCCGCCTTATGGCTACACCTTC.